This T cell receptor beta chain was captured in a study of T-cell memory formation after mild COVID-19. Study details: The study found TCR clusters largely donor specific. General observations from the study: Clones shrinking from day 15 to 85 showed even CD4/CD8 mixes; later expanders tilted CD4+.

TCRdb reanalysed the 5' RACE reads using MiXCR and keeps one entry per CDR3 protein. The sample has about 110,000 distinct CDR3 sequences; about 15% are singletons. The V gene end was trimmed by 4 bases and the J gene end by 8 bases; junction bases not matched to a gene: 8. The CDR3 has 14 amino acids. The germline V gene has CDR1 SGHKS and CDR2 YYEKEE (reference sequence). In regard to this clonotype: As yet, its antigen is unknown.

The TCR was taken from a man aged 18 to 35 who had mild COVID-19 (a few samples of this study predate the infection). Cell type and time point are not known. The sample consisted of PBMCs or a T cell subset sorted from them (not recorded which). The chain links TRBV5-5 to TRBJ2-1, with 8 bases fitting TRBD1. The CDR3 DNA follows: TGTGCCAGCAGCAGCCGGGACAGGCATTATGAGCAGTTCTTC. This gives the protein CASSSRDRHYEQFF. The variable domain in full, with the rest retrieved from reference TRBV5-5 and TRBJ2-1, is DAGVTQSPTHLIKTRGQQVTLRCSPISGHKSVSWYQQVLGQGPQFIFQYYEKEERGRGNFPDRFSARQFPNYSSELNVNALLLGDSALYLCASSSRDRHYEQFFGPGTRLTVL.